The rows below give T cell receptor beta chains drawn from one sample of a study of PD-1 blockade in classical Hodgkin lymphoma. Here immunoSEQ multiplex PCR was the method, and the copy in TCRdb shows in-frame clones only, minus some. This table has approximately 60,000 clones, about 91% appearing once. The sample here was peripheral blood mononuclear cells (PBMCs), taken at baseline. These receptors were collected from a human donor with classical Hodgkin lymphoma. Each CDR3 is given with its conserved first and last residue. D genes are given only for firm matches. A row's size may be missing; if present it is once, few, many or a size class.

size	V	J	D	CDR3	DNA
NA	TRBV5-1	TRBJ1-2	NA	CASSSEGARTVNYGYTF	TGCGCCAGCAGCTCTGAGGGCGCACGGACGGTTAACTATGGCTACACCTTC
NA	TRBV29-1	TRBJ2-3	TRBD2	CSVESSGTSGGTDTQYF	TGCAGCGTTGAAAGTTCCGGGACTAGCGGGGGCACAGATACGCAGTATTTT
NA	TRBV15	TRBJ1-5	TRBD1	CATSPLPGQDDQPQHF	TGTGCCACCAGCCCGCTCCCGGGACAGGATGATCAGCCCCAGCATTTT
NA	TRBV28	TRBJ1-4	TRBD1	CASSPFGTGRGGTNEKLFF	TGTGCCAGCAGCCCGTTTGGGACAGGGCGGGGGGGAACTAATGAAAAACTGTTTTTT
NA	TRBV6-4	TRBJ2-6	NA	CASSEGLEANVLTF	TGTGCCAGCAGTGAGGGTCTAGAGGCCAACGTCCTGACTTTC
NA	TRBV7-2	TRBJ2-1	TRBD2	CASSWVVTSGGLGEQFF	TGTGCCAGCAGCTGGGTAGTAACTAGCGGGGGCCTCGGTGAGCAGTTCTTC
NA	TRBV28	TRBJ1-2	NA	CASSTRDGYGYTF	TGTGCCAGCAGCACCCGGGACGGCTATGGCTACACCTTC
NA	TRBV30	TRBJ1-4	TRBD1	CAWSVLQGVGEKLFF	TGTGCCTGGAGTGTACTTCAGGGGGTTGGGGAAAAACTGTTTTTT
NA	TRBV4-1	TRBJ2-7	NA	CASSSGHSGVLSSYEQYF	TGCGCCAGCAGCTCGGGTCACTCAGGGGTTCTAAGCTCCTACGAGCAGTACTTC
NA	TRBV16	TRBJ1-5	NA	CASSPTDMGNQPQHF	TGTGCCAGCAGCCCCACTGACATGGGCAATCAGCCCCAGCATTTT
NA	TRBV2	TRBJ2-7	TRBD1	CASFTGQGLYEQYF	TGTGCCAGTTTTACAGGACAGGGGTTATACGAGCAGTACTTC
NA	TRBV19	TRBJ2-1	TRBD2	CASSMWTSGGAYNEQFF	TGTGCCAGTAGTATGTGGACTAGCGGGGGGGCGTACAATGAGCAGTTCTTC
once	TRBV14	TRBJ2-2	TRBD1	CASSPYRDRGTGELFF	TGTGCCAGCAGCCCCTACCGGGACAGGGGAACCGGGGAGCTGTTTTTT
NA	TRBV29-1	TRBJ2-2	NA	CSVSGGASGELFF	TGCAGCGTTTCCGGGGGCGCATCCGGGGAGCTGTTTTTT
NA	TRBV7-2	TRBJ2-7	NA	CASSLEPGDTYEQYF	TGTGCCAGCAGCTTAGAGCCAGGGGATACCTACGAGCAGTACTTC
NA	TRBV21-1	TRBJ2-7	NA	CASSKALTAMSYEQYF	TGTGCCAGCAGCAAAGCGCTCACAGCTATGTCCTACGAGCAGTACTTC
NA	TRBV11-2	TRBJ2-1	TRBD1	CASSILQGHNEQFF	TGTGCCAGCAGCATTTTACAGGGGCACAATGAGCAGTTCTTC
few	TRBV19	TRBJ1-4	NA	CASRSYVGANEKLFF	TGTGCCAGTAGGAGCTATGTGGGGGCTAATGAAAAACTGTTTTTT
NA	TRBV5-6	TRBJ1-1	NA	CASSRKDRNTEAFF	TGTGCCAGCAGCCGAAAGGACAGGAACACTGAAGCTTTCTTT
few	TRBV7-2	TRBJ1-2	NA	CASSFVWGGGYTF	TGTGCCAGCAGCTTCGTTTGGGGGGGAGGCTACACCTTC
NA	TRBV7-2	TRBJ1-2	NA	CASSLNPAPASSDGYTF	TGTGCCAGCAGCTTAAACCCGGCACCGGCCTCTTCAGATGGCTACACCTTC
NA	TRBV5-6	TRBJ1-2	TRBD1	CASSFGTGRAGYTF	TGTGCCAGCAGCTTCGGGACAGGGAGGGCTGGCTACACCTTC
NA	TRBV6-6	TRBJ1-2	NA	CASTGGGYYGYTF	TGTGCCAGCACGGGGGGAGGGTACTATGGCTACACCTTC
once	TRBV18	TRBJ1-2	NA	CASSPPSAIAPGYTF	TGTGCCAGCTCACCACCGTCCGCCATAGCGCCCGGCTACACCTTC
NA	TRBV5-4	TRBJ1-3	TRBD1	CASSLNRGSSGNTIYF	TGTGCCAGCAGCTTGAACAGGGGATCCTCTGGAAACACCATATATTTT
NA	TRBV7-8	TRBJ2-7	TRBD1	CASSLGTGYEQYF	TGTGCCAGCAGCTTAGGGACAGGGTACGAGCAGTACTTC
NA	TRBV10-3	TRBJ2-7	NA	CAISEGWYEQYF	TGTGCCATCAGTGAGGGATGGTACGAGCAGTACTTC
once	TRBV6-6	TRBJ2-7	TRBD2	CASSSAGGSYEQYF	TGTGCCAGCAGTTCGGCGGGGGGCTCCTACGAGCAGTACTTC
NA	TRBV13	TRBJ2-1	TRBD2	CASSFVYWTSGGAYNEQFF	TGTGCCAGCAGCTTCGTTTACTGGACTAGCGGGGGGGCATACAATGAGCAGTTCTTC
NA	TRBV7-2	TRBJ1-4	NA	CASSLAGGVGVTNEKLFF	TGTGCCAGCAGCTTAGCAGGCGGGGTCGGCGTAACTAATGAAAAACTGTTTTTT
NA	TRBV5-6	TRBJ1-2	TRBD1	CASSSRTGESGYTF	TGTGCCAGCAGCTCGCGGACAGGGGAGTCTGGCTACACCTTC
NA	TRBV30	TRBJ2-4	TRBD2	CAWSGLAGTNIQYF	TGTGCCTGGAGTGGACTAGCGGGGACAAACATTCAGTACTTC
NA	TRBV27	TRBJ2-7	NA	CASSQTGAYEQYF	TGTGCCAGCAGCCAAACGGGAGCCTACGAGCAGTACTTC
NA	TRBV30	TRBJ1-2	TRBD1	CAWTETGTGNGYTF	TGTGCCTGGACTGAAACCGGGACAGGGAATGGCTACACCTTC